The next 2 T cell receptor beta chains were all read from a single sample in a study of post-analysis software for immune sequencing data. Study-wide results and caveats: Patients showed TRBV5-6, TRBV5-1 and TRBV20-1 among roughly five TRBV segments more frequent than in controls.

TCR beta cDNA libraries had unique molecular identifiers. Each CDR3 protein is one row after TCRdb ran MiXCR on the PCR reads. The sample records about 810,000 distinct CDR3 sequences, roughly 58% being singletons. Their recognized antigens are unknown. The specimen sequenced was blood. The receptors originated from a girl aged 5-17 years with multiple sclerosis.

This clonotype has more than one count but fewer than ten. The chain couples TRBV10-3 to TRBJ1-1, with a possible D match to TRBD1 (6 bases). CDR3 length equals 15 residues. V lost 3 bases to trimming and J lost 2 bases, with 13 bases between them. The germline V gene encodes CDR1 ENHRY and CDR2 SYGVKD. In DNA form, the CDR3 reads TGTGCCATCAGTGAAACAGGGTCGTATAACACTGAAGCTTTCTTT. Residues: CAISETGSYNTEAFF.

About this clonotype itself: At one end the junction does not follow the germline gene, possibly because of a read error. The chain joins TRBV20-1 to TRBJ2-7; D might be TRBD2 (5 bases). Per germline, CDR1 DFQATT and CDR2 SNEGSKA (reference sequence). The CDR3 extends over 12 amino acids. DNA of the CDR3: TGCAGTGCTGGAGAGGGCTCCTACGAGCAGTACTTC. As protein: CSAGEGSYEQYF.